These T cell receptor beta chains were read from a single sample in a study of cytomegalovirus exposure and HLA in healthy donors. TCRdb's copy holds only in-frame clones and misses some; the assay was immunoSEQ multiplex PCR. This sample has fewer than 200,000 clones, with roughly four fifths found just once. Sample: PBMCs. The receptors were sampled from a female donor in good health and CMV-seronegative. CDR3s leave out the opening cysteine and the closing phenylalanine or tryptophan.

V gene	J gene	CDR3 length	CDR3 protein
TRBV29-1	TRBJ1-4	12	SVEETGLGEKLF
TRBV7-3	TRBJ2-7	12	ASSSGGAGSEQY
TRBV9	TRBJ2-7	13	ASSPGQGPSYEQY
TRBV5-8	TRBJ2-7	10	ASSSSRWEQY
TRBV7-3	TRBJ2-6	12	ASSSFSGANVLT
TRBV5-6	TRBJ1-3	14	ASSSGTAVSGNTIY
TRBV9	TRBJ2-1	17	ASSQGTSGSHPRPNEQF
TRBV7-7	TRBJ2-7	13	ASSRKTFSSYEQY
TRBV6-4	TRBJ1-3	13	ASRFDRGRGNTIY
TRBV5-1	TRBJ1-4	13	ASSIEGRANEKLF
TRBV7-9	TRBJ1-5	14	ASSRGEGGRNQPQH
TRBV13	TRBJ1-1	15	ASSLGRTGVGNTEAF
TRBV2	TRBJ2-5	9	ASSAMETQY
TRBV5-6	TRBJ1-2	13	ASSLGAGAYYGYT
TRBV9	TRBJ2-5	14	ASSATPSGIVETQY
TRBV11-2	TRBJ2-7	15	ASSFWGVPGLRSEQY
TRBV11-3	TRBJ2-7	14	ASSLSYGGGPYEQY
TRBV7-9	TRBJ1-5	12	ASSMTGGVAPQH
TRBV7-6	TRBJ2-2	13	ASSSLGGNTGELF
TRBV4-3	TRBJ1-2	14	ASSQDLGQRGYGYT
TRBV5-5	TRBJ2-5	13	ASSPTWTGRETQY
TRBV15	TRBJ2-5	13	ATSRQGGGIETQY